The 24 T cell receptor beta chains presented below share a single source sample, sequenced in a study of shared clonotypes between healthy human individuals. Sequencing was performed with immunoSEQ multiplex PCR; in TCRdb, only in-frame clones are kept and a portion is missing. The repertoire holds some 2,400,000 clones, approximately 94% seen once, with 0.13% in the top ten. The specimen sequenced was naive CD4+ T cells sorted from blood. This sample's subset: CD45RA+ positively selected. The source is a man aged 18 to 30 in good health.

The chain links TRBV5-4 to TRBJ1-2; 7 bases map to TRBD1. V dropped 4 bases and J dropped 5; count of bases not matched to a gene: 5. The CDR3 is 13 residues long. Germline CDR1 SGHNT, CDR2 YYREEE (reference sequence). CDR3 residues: CASSGRDRYGYTF. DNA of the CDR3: TGTGCCAGCAGCGGCCGGGACAGATATGGCTACACCTTC.

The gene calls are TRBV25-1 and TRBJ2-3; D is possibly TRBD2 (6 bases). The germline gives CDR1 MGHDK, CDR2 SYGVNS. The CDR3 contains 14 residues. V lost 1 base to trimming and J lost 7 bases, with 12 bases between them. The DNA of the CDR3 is TGTGCCAGCAGTGAATTTGGGGCGGGGAATACGCAGTATTTT. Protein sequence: CASSEFGAGNTQYF.

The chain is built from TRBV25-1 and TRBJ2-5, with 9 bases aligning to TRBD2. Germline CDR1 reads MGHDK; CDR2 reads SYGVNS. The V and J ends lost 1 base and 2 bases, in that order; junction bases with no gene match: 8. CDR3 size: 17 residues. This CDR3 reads CASSELRAGGLQETQYF. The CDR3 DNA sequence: TGTGCCAGCAGTGAATTACGAGCGGGAGGATTACAAGAGACCCAGTACTTC.

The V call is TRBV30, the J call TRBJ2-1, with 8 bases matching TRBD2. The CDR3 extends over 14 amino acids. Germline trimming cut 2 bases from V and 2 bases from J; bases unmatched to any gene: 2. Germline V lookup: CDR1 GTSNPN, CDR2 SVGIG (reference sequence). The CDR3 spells CAWSLGLAYNEQFF. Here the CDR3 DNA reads TGTGCCTGGAGTCTGGGACTAGCCTACAATGAGCAGTTCTTC.

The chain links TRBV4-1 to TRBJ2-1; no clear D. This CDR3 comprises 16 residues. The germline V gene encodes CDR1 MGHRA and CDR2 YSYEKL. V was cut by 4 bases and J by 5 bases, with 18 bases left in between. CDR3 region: CASSRGLDPYNNEQFF. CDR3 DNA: TGCGCCAGCAGCCGAGGTCTCGATCCCTATAACAATGAGCAGTTCTTC.

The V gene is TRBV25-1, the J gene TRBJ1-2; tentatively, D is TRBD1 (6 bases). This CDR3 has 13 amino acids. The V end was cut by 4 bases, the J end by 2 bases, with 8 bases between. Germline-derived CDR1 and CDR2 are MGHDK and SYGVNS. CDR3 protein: CASSGQDNYGYTF. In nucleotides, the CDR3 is TGTGCCAGCAGTGGACAGGACAACTATGGCTACACCTTC.

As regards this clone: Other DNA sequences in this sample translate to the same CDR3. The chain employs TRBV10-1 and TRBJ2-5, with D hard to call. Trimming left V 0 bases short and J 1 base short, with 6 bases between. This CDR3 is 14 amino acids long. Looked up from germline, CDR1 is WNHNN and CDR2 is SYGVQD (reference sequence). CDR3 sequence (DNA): TGCGCCAGCAGTGAGTCTGTGAGCCAAGAGACCCAGTACTTC. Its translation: CASSESVSQETQYF.

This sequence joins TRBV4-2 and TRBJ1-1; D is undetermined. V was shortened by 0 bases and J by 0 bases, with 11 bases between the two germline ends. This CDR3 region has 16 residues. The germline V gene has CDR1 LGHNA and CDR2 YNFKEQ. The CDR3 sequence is CASSQESLTMNTEAFF. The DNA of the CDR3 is TGTGCCAGCAGCCAAGAAAGCCTAACTATGAACACTGAAGCTTTCTTT.

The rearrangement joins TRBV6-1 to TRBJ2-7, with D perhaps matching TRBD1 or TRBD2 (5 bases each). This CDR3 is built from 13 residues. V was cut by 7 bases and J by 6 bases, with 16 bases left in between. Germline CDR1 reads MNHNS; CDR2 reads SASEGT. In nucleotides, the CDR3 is TGTGCCAGCACACTGCCGGGACGGGCCGAGCAGTACTTC. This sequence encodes CASTLPGRAEQYF.

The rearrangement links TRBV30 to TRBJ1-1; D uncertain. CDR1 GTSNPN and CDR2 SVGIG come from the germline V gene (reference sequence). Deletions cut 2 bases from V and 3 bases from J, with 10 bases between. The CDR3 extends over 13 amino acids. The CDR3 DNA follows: TGTGCCTGGAGTAGTAGGGAGGACACTGAAGCTTTCTTT. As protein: CAWSSREDTEAFF.

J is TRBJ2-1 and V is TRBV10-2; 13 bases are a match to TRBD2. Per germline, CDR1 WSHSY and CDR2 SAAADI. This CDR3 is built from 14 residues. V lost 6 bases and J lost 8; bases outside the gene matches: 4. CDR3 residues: CASRRTSGSYEQFF. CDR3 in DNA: TGCGCCAGCAGGAGGACTAGCGGGAGTTATGAGCAGTTCTTC.

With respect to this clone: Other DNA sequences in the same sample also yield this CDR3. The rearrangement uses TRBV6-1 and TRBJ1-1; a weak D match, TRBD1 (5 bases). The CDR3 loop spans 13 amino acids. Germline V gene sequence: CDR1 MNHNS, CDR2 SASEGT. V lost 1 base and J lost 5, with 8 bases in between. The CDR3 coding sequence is TGTGCCAGCAGTGAAGGGAGGGGAACTGAAGCTTTCTTT. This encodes CASSEGRGTEAFF.

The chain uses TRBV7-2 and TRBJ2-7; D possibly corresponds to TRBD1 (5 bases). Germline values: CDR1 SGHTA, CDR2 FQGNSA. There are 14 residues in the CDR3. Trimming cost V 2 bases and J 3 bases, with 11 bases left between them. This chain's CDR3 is CASSLNTGNYEQYF. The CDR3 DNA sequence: TGTGCCAGCAGCTTAAATACAGGTAACTACGAGCAGTACTTC.

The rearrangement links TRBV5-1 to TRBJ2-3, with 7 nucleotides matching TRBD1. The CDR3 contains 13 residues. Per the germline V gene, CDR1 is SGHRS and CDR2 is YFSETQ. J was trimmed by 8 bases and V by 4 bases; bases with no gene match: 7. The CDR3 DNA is TGCGCCAGCAGCGTCTTACAGGGGAGTACGCAGTATTTT. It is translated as CASSVLQGSTQYF.

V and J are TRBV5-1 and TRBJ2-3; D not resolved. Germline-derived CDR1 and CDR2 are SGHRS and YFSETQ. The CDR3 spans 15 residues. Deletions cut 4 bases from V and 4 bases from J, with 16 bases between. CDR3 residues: CASSLRPHEADTQYF. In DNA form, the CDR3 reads TGCGCCAGCAGCCTGAGGCCCCACGAGGCAGATACGCAGTATTTT.

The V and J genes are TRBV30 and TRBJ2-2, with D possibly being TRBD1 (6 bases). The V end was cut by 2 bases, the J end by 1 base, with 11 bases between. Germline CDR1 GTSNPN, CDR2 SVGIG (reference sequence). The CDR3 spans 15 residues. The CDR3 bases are TGTGCCTGGAGTACAGGACAGATGAACACCGGGGAGCTGTTTTTT. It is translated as CAWSTGQMNTGELFF.

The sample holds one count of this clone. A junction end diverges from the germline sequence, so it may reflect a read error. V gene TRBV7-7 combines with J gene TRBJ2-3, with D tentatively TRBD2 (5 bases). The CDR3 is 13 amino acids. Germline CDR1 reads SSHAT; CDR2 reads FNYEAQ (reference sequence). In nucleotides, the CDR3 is TGTGCTAGCAGCTTAGCGATCACAGATACGCAGTATTTT. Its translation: CASSLAITDTQYF.

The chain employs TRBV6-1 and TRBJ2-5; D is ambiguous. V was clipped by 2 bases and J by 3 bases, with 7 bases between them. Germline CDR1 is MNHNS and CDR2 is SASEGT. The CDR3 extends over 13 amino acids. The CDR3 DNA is TGTGCCAGCAGTGAAACGAGAAAAGAGACCCAGTACTTC. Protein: CASSETRKETQYF.

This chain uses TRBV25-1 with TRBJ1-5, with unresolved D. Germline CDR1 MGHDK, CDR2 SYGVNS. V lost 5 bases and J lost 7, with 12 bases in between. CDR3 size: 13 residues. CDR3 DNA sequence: TGTGCCAGCAGTATCGACGGATTGCAGCCCCAGCATTTT. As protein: CASSIDGLQPQHF.

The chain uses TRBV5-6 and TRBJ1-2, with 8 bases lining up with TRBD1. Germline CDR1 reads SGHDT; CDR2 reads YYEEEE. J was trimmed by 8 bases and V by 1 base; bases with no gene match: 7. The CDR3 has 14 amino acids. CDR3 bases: TGTGCCAGCAGCTTGAAGGACAGGGAGTGGGGCTACACCTTC. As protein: CASSLKDREWGYTF. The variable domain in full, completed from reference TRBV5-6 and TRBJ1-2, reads DAGVTQSPTHLIKTRGQQVTLRCSPKSGHDTVSWYQQALGQGPQFIFQYYEEEERQRGNFPDRFSGHQFPNYSSELNVNALLLGDSALYLCASSLKDREWGYTFGSGTRLTVV.

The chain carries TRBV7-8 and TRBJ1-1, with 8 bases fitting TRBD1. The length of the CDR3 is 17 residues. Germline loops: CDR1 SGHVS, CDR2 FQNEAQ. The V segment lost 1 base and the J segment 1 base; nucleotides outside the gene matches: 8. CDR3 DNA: TGTGCCAGCAGCTTAGGGCAGGGGGCGACTCAGAACACTGAAGCTTTCTTT. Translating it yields CASSLGQGATQNTEAFF.

Here the CDR3 DNA reads TGCGCCAGCAGCTCCGGGGACCTCAGAGCCGGAAACACCATATATTTT. Translated: CASSSGDLRAGNTIYF. This chain links TRBV5-1 with TRBJ1-3; TRBD1 might be the D (5 bases). This CDR3 comprises 16 residues. Per germline, CDR1 SGHRS and CDR2 YFSETQ. Trimming pared 3 bases from V and 4 bases from J, leaving 17 bases between.

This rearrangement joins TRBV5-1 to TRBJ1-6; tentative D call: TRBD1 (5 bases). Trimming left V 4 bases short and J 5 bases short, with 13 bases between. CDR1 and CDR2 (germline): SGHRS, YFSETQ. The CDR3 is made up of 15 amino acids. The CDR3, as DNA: TGCGCCAGCAGCCCTAGGGACGGGAATAATTCACCCCTCCACTTT. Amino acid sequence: CASSPRDGNNSPLHF.

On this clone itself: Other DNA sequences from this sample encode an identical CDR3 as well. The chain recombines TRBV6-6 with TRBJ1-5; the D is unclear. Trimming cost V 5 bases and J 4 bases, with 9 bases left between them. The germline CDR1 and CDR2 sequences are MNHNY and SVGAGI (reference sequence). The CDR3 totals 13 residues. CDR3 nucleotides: TGTGCCAGCAGTAGTGGTTTAAATCAGCCCCAGCATTTT. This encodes CASSSGLNQPQHF.